One sample yielded the 29 T cell receptor beta chains listed below, sequenced in a study of tumor and adjacent non-tumor tissue in lung cancer. This sample's RNA came from whole unsorted tissue. This non-tumor lung sample came from over 3 cm beyond the tumor edge. The library came from three nested PCR rounds adapted from ARM-PCR protocols. MiXCR was run by TCRdb on the multiplex PCR reads, yielding one entry per CDR3 protein. The sample shows tens of thousands of distinct CDR3 sequences, around 70% of them seen only once. The sample comprised distant non-tumor lung tissue. The receptor set was obtained from a woman aged 50 to 60 with non-small cell lung cancer.

In regard to this clonotype: Since a much larger clone is just one base distant, this may be a read error. Because the CDR3 is missing its conserved closing phenylalanine or tryptophan, this is likely a read error. The chain has TRBV29-1 and TRBJ2-1; D call uncertain. There are 11 residues in the CDR3. Per germline, CDR1 SQVTM and CDR2 ANQGSEA. Trimming took off 3 bases at V and 12 bases at J, with 12 bases between the two ends. CDR3 loop: CSVDAPQGQFL. The CDR3 DNA reads as TGCAGCGTTGATGCGCCGCAAGGGCAGTTCCTC.

Turning to this clonotype: An end of the junction does not agree with germline; a read error may underlie this. The gene calls are TRBV6-5 and TRBJ2-5, with D tentatively TRBD2 (6 bases). Germline values: CDR1 MNHEY, CDR2 SVGAGI. This CDR3 is 15 amino acids long. This chain's CDR3 is CASRKLAGVGETHYF. In nucleotides, the CDR3 is TGTGCCAGCAGGAAACTAGCAGGAGTTGGAGAGACCCACTACTTC.

A remark on this clonotype: A much larger clone differs from this one at a single base, so this may be a read error. This sequence joins TRBV20-1 and TRBJ1-1, with a tentative D call TRBD1 (6 bases). The CDR3 consists of 12 residues. The germline V gene encodes CDR1 DFQATT and CDR2 SNEGSKA (reference sequence). Trimming removed 7 bases at V and 3 bases at J, with 12 bases between. The CDR3: CSVTQGHTEAFF. DNA of the CDR3: TGCAGTGTTACACAGGGACACACTGAAGCTTTCTTT.

The V and J genes are TRBV29-1 and TRBJ2-7; unclear D gene. The ends were cut back, 8 bases at V and 5 bases at J, with 10 bases in the middle. Per the germline V gene, CDR1 is SQVTM and CDR2 is ANQGSEA. The CDR3 spans 10 residues. The CDR3 spells CSLVKHEQYF. The CDR3 nucleotides read TGCAGCCTTGTAAAGCACGAGCAGTACTTC.

This clonotype turned up a few times. The rearrangement links TRBV7-9 to TRBJ2-1; D unresolved. This CDR3 is 14 amino acids long. Trimming left V 4 bases short and J 4 bases short, with 11 bases between. Germline V gene lookup returns CDR1 SEHNR and CDR2 FQNEAQ (reference sequence). This CDR3 reads CASSSTLTYNEQFF. Here the CDR3 DNA reads TGTGCCAGCAGCTCGACTTTGACTTACAATGAGCAGTTCTTC. Looking up the rest from reference TRBV7-9 and TRBJ2-1 gives the full variable domain: DTGVSQNPRHKITKRGQNVTFRCDPISEHNRLYWYRQTLGQGPEFLTYFQNEAQLEKSRLLSDRFSAERPKGSFSTLEIQRTEQGDSAMYLCASSSTLTYNEQFFGPGTRLTVL.

This clonotype was counted a single time. At one end, the junction sequence differs from germline, possibly due to a read error. The chain uses TRBV24-1 and TRBJ2-3; 9 bases are shared with TRBD1. The CDR3 covers 15 residues. CDR1 is KGHDR and CDR2 is SFDVKD in the germline V gene. The CDR3 protein is CVTNQGGQGTDTQYF. The CDR3 nucleotides read TGTGTCACCAACCAGGGGGGACAGGGTACAGATACGCAGTATTTT.

As to this clonotype: Just one base apart from a much larger clone, this may be a read error. As DNA, the CDR3 is TGCAGTGCTAGTCTGGCCTCTGGAAACACCATATATTTT. This translates into CSASLASGNTIYF. V is TRBV20-1 and J is TRBJ1-3; unclear D gene. Germline assignment: CDR1 DFQATT and CDR2 SNEGSKA (reference sequence). The CDR3 has 13 residues. Trimming stripped 3 bases from V and 0 bases from J, with 6 bases between.

The CDR3 DNA sequence: TGTGCCCGCACTATTTCGGGGGGCTTCTACAATGAGCAGTTCTTC. It yields the protein CARTISGGFYNEQFF. The chain has TRBV6-2 or TRBV6-3 and TRBJ2-1; a possible D gene is TRBD2 (7 bases). The CDR3 covers 15 residues. V was shortened by 11 bases and J by 3 bases, with 20 bases between the two germline ends. Germline loops: CDR1 MNHEY, CDR2 SVGEGT.

This clonotype was seen ten or more times. This rearrangement joins TRBV6-1 to TRBJ2-2; TRBD1 agrees at 10 bases. The CDR3 has 15 residues. Looked up from germline, CDR1 is MNHNS and CDR2 is SASEGT. J lost 7 bases, V lost 4 bases, and 6 bases had no gene match. The CDR3: CASSAGTGDHGELFF. In DNA form, the CDR3 reads TGTGCCAGCAGTGCTGGGACAGGGGACCACGGGGAGCTGTTTTTT.

With respect to this clonotype: One end of the junction fails to match germline, which may point to a read error. This chain joins TRBV20-1 and TRBJ2-5; D tentatively fits TRBD1 or TRBD2 (6 bases each). The CDR3 has 13 residues. Germline V gives CDR1 DFQATT, CDR2 SNEGSKA (reference sequence). This CDR3 is CSASGGETGTQHF. In nucleotides, the CDR3 is TGCAGTGCATCAGGAGGGGAAACAGGGACCCAGCACTTC.

With regard to this clonotype: A junction end diverges from the germline sequence, so it may reflect a read error. This chain links TRBV6-2 or TRBV6-3 with TRBJ1-5, with TRBD1 matching 9 bases. The CDR3 extends over 14 amino acids. CDR1 is MNHEY, CDR2 SVGEGT, per germline. CDR3 sequence (DNA): TGTGTCAGCAGACAGGGGGGGGCCAATCAGCCCCAGCATTTT. This encodes CVSRQGGANQPQHF.

V is TRBV11-1 and J is TRBJ2-3; 7 bases align to TRBD1. V lost 10 bases and J lost 11; bases outside the gene matches: 18. The germline V gene has CDR1 SGHAT and CDR2 FQDESV (reference sequence). This CDR3 spans 14 amino acids. In DNA, the CDR3 is TGTGCCAACAGTTTAGCGACCGGGACAGATGTGCAGTATTTT. This codes for CANSLATGTDVQYF.

This clonotype was seen only once. The chain employs TRBV5-6 and TRBJ2-3; 7 nucleotides agree with TRBD1. The CDR3 extends over 16 amino acids. V lost 4 bases and J lost 14; bases outside the gene matches: 22. CDR1 and CDR2 from the germline V gene are SGHDT and YYEEEE. The CDR3 nucleotides are TGTGCCAGCAGCCGTACACCGACAGGGAGCGTGGATACACCGTATTTT. It codes for CASSRTPTGSVDTPYF.

On this clonotype: An end of the junction differs from the germline gene, which may be a read error. The rearrangement uses TRBV6-2 or TRBV6-3 and TRBJ1-2; D is uncertain. CDR1 MNHEY and CDR2 SVGEGT come from the germline V gene. The CDR3 consists of 13 residues. CDR3 coding DNA: TGTGCTAGCACTTCTCAGGATATGGATGGCTACACCTTC. Its protein is CASTSQDMDGYTF.

A note on this clonotype: One end of the junction is discordant with germline, which a read error may explain. The chain is built from TRBV20-1 and TRBJ2-3; TRBD2 matches 7 bases. CDR1 is DFQATT and CDR2 is SNEGSKA in the germline V gene (reference sequence). CDR3 length equals 15 residues. CDR3 coding DNA: TGCAGTGCTCGGGGGACTAACGGGAGTACAGATACACAGTATTTT. It specifies CSARGTNGSTDTQYF.

The chain combines TRBV20-1 with TRBJ2-1; D remains unclear. V lost 6 bases, J lost 0 bases, and 12 bases lay in between. Germline-derived CDR1 and CDR2 are DFQATT and SNEGSKA (reference sequence). CDR3 length: 14 residues. The CDR3 loop is CSATDDSSYNEQFF. The CDR3 DNA sequence: TGCAGTGCAACAGATGATAGCTCCTACAATGAGCAGTTCTTC.

The chain has TRBV29-1 and TRBJ2-1, with a weak D call TRBD2 (6 bases). CDR1 and CDR2 from the germline V gene are SQVTM and ANQGSEA. The CDR3 is 16 amino acids. Trimming took off 7 bases at V and 3 bases at J, with 22 bases between the two ends. The CDR3 region is CSAPTNGRTYYNEQFF. The CDR3 nucleotides are TGCAGCGCCCCGACTAATGGGAGGACCTACTACAATGAGCAGTTCTTC.

About this clonotype: The conserved phenylalanine or tryptophan normally closing the CDR3 is absent here, so this likely arose from a read error. The CDR3 loop is CASSFNHRNQQFI. CDR3 nucleotide sequence: TGTGCTAGCAGCTTTAATCACAGAAATCAGCAGTTCATC. This rearrangement joins TRBV11-2 to TRBJ2-1; unclear D gene. CDR1 is SGHAT and CDR2 is FQNNGV in the germline V gene. This CDR3 has 13 amino acids.

This clonotype was picked up many times. The V and J genes are TRBV6-2 or TRBV6-3 and TRBJ2-7, with 7 bases lining up with TRBD1. CDR3 size: 14 residues. Germline assignment: CDR1 MNHEY and CDR2 SVGEGT. Losses at the gene ends were 7 bases for V and 5 bases for J; bases not matched to a gene: 11. CDR3 DNA: TGTGCCAGCAATCCCGGACAGGCTGGCCACGAGCAGTACTTC. It codes for CASNPGQAGHEQYF.

The table lists this clonotype with a few counts. One base away lies a much larger clone, so this may be a sequencing read error. The chain employs TRBV20-1 and TRBJ2-2; no reliable D call. This CDR3 has 12 amino acids. V lost 8 bases and J lost 1, with 8 bases in between. CDR1 and CDR2 from the germline V gene are DFQATT and SNEGSKA (reference sequence). CDR3 nucleotide sequence: TGCAGTACCATAGGGAACACCGGGGAGCTGTTTTTT. Protein sequence: CSTIGNTGELFF.

This clonotype was seen repeatedly, ten times or more. The V gene is TRBV6-2 or TRBV6-3, the J gene TRBJ2-2; D may be TRBD1 (5 bases). The CDR3 spans 14 residues. Germline CDR1 MNHEY, CDR2 SVGEGT. The ends were cut back, 10 bases at V and 7 bases at J, with 19 bases in the middle. As DNA, the CDR3 is TGTGCCATCAACCCCGGGCAGGGCGGCGGGGAGCTGTTTTTT. Amino acids: CAINPGQGGGELFF.

This chain uses TRBV12-3 or TRBV12-4 with TRBJ2-2; unclear D gene. The V and J ends lost 3 bases and 7 bases respectively, with 15 bases between them. The CDR3 runs 15 residues. For the CDR3, the DNA is TGTGCCAGCAGTTTGGAAAGAACGGGTGACGGGGAGCTGTTTTTT. Protein product: CASSLERTGDGELFF.

The table lists this clonotype with many counts. This sequence joins TRBV4-1 and TRBJ1-5; no reliable D call. V was cut by 0 bases and J by 7 bases, with 16 bases left in between. The CDR3 runs to 16 residues. Germline loops: CDR1 MGHRA, CDR2 YSYEKL. CDR3 loop: CASSQEFAQSEQPQHF. DNA of the CDR3: TGCGCCAGCAGCCAAGAATTTGCGCAGTCCGAACAGCCCCAGCATTTT.

As regards this clonotype: This sequence may be a read error, since a much larger clone differs from it by one base. The rearrangement uses TRBV5-4 and TRBJ2-1, with D unresolved. The V end was cut by 4 bases, the J end by 4 bases, with 15 bases between. CDR3 length: 15 residues. Germline V gene sequence: CDR1 SGHNT, CDR2 YYREEE (reference sequence). CDR3 protein: CASSTGIRSYNEQFF. CDR3 in DNA: TGTGCCAGCAGCACTGGCATCAGGTCGTACAATGAGCAGTTCTTC.

This clonotype has a single count. A much larger clone is a single base away; this may be a read error. The chain's CDR3 is CASSHDPASQETQYF. CDR3 nucleotide sequence: TGTGCCAGCAGCCATGATCCGGCCAGCCAAGAGACCCAGTACTTC. The gene calls are TRBV14 and TRBJ2-5; D ambiguous. Germline V CDR1 and CDR2: SGHDN, FVKESK. Between the trimmed V and J ends, which lost 3 bases and 1 base, there was a span of 12 bases. This CDR3 comprises 15 residues.

As concerns this clonotype: This may come from a read error, since a much larger clone is one base off. The chain has TRBV24-1 and TRBJ2-1, with 7 positions matching TRBD2. Trimming at V came to 4 bases and at J to 9 bases, leaving 11 bases not matched to a gene. Germline CDR1 and CDR2: KGHDR and SFDVKD. The CDR3 has 15 amino acids. The DNA for the CDR3 is TGTGCCACCAGTGAGGGACGGGGGGTCTATGGTGAGCAGTTCTTC. Its protein product is CATSEGRGVYGEQFF.

This clonotype was seen only once. A much bigger clone sits one base away, suggesting this may be a read error. V is TRBV6-2 or TRBV6-3 and J is TRBJ2-5, with TRBD2 matching over 7 bases. In germline, CDR1 is MNHEY, CDR2 SVGEGT. This CDR3 is 15 amino acids long. J lost 4 bases, V lost 6 bases, and 11 bases had no gene match. The CDR3 sequence: CASSSPTSGIETQYF. In nucleotides, the CDR3 is TGTGCCAGCAGCTCCCCTACGAGCGGGATAGAGACCCAGTACTTC.

This clonotype has a count of ten or more. The chain carries TRBV20-1 and TRBJ1-5, with TRBD1 matching over 7 bases. V dropped 7 bases and J dropped 5; count of bases not matched to a gene: 11. Germline lookup yields CDR1 DFQATT and CDR2 SNEGSKA (reference sequence). CDR3 length equals 14 residues. In nucleotides, the CDR3 is TGCAGTGTTACGACAGGGTCGGGGGATCAGCCCCAGCATTTT. This translates into CSVTTGSGDQPQHF.

On this clonotype itself: A read error may be the cause here, since a much bigger clone is one base away. This sequence joins TRBV12-3 or TRBV12-4 and TRBJ1-5; TRBD1 is a possible D gene (5 bases). This CDR3 spans 15 amino acids. The CDR3 coding sequence is TGTGCCAGCAGTTTAGCAGGGGCTAGCATTCAGCCCCAGCATTTT. Translated, it gives CASSLAGASIQPQHF.